This T cell receptor beta chain is from a study of blood T cells in healthy people across ages. The authors ran a second PCR of roughly 6 to 12 cycles using a sample-barcoded 5' primer and a J-beta primer mix. Each CDR3 protein gets one entry after TCRdb re-called the 5' RACE reads with MiXCR. The sample records some 750,000 distinct CDR3 sequences, around a fifth being singletons. V was pared by 8 bases and J by 9 bases, with 10 bases of the junction left unmatched. This CDR3 contains 13 residues. Germline loops: CDR1 MNHEY, CDR2 SVGEGT. The sample holds a few counts of this clonotype. The chain has TRBV6-2 or TRBV6-3 and TRBJ2-1; 7 bases are shared with TRBD2. The sequence was obtained from a man between 65 and 85 years old in good health. Specimen: blood. CDR3 nucleotides: TGTGCCAGCCTCTTTGCGGGAGTAGGTGAGCAGTTCTTC. Encoded protein: CASLFAGVGEQFF.